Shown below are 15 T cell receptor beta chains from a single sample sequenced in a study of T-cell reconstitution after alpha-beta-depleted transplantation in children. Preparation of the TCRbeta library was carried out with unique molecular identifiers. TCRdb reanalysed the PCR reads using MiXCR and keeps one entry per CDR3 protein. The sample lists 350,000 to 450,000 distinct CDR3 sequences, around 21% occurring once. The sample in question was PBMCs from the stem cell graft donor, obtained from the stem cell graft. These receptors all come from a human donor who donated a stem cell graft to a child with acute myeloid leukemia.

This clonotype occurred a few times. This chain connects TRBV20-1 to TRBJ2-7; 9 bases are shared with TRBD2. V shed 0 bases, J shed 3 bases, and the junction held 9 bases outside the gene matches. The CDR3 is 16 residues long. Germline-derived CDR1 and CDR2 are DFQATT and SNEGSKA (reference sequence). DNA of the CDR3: TGCAGTGCTAGAGATGGGGTAGCGGGAGATGGCTACGAGCAGTACTTC. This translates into CSARDGVAGDGYEQYF.

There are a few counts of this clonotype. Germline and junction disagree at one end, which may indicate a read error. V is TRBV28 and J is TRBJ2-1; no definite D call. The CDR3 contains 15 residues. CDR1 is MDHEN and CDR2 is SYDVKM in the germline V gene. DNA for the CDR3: TGTGCCAGCAATTTAGAGCGAAGCTCCTACAATGAGCAGTTCTTC. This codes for CASNLERSSYNEQFF.

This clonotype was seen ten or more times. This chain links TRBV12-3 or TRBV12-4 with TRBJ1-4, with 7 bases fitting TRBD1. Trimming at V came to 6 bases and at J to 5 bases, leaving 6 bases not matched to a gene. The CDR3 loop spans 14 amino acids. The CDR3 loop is CASRSDRRNEKLFF. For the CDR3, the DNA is TGTGCCAGCAGGTCGGACAGGCGGAATGAAAAACTGTTTTTT.

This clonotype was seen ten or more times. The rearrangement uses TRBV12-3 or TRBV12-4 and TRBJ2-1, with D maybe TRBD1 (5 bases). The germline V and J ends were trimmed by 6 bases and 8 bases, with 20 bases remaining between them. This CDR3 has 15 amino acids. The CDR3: CASRERRVVGDEQFF. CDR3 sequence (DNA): TGTGCCAGCAGGGAACGCAGGGTGGTGGGCGATGAGCAGTTCTTC.

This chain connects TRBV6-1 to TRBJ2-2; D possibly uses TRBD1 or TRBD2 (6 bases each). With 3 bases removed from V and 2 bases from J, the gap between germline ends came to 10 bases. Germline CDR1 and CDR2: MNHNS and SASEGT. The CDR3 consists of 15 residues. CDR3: CASSDGGLNTGELFF. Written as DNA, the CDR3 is TGTGCCAGCAGTGATGGGGGGCTCAACACCGGGGAGCTGTTTTTT.

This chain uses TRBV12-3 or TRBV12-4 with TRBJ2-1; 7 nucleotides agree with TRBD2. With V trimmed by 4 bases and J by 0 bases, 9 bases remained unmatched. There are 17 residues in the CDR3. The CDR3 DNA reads TGTGCCAGCAGTTACACCCTAGCGGCCAGCTCCTACAATGAGCAGTTCTTC. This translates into CASSYTLAASSYNEQFF.

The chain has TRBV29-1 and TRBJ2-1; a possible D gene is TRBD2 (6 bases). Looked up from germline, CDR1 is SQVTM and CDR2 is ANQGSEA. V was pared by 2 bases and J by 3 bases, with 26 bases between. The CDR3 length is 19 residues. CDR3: CSVESRGIRRRVVYNEQFF. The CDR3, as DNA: TGCAGCGTTGAAAGTAGGGGAATCCGGCGGAGGGTAGTCTACAATGAGCAGTTCTTC.

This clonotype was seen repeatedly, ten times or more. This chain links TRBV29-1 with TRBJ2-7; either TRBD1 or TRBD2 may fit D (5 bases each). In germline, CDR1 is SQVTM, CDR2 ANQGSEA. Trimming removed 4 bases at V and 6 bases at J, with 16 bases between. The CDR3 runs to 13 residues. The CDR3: CSVVMGVTGEQYF. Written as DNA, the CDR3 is TGCAGCGTTGTGATGGGGGTTACAGGCGAGCAGTACTTC.

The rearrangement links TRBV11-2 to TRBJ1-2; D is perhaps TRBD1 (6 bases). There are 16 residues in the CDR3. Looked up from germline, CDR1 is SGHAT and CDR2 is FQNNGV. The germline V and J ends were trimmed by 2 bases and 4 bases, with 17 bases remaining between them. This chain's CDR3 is CASSLTQQGLIYGYTF. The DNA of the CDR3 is TGTGCCAGCAGCTTAACCCAACAGGGTCTCATCTATGGCTACACCTTC. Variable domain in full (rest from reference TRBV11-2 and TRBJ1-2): EAGVAQSPRYKIIEKRQSVAFWCNPISGHATLYWYQQILGQGPKLLIQFQNNGVVDDSQLPKDRFSAERLKGVDSTLKIQPAKLEDSAVYLCASSLTQQGLIYGYTFGSGTRLTVV.

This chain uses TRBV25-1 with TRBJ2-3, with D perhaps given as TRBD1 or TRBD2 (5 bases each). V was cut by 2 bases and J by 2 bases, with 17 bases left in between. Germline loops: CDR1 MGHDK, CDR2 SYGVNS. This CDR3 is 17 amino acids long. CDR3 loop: CASSEPGAALYTDTQYF. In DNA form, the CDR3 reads TGTGCCAGCAGTGAACCCGGGGCAGCCCTTTACACAGATACGCAGTATTTT.

CDR3 amino acids: CASSLVQGQAFF. CDR3 nucleotide sequence: TGTGCCAGCAGCTTAGTGCAGGGGCAAGCTTTCTTT. The chain joins TRBV7-9 to TRBJ1-1; D possibly corresponds to TRBD1 (6 bases). In germline, CDR1 is SEHNR, CDR2 FQNEAQ (reference sequence). Trimming stripped 1 base from V and 9 bases from J, with 9 bases between. The CDR3 is made up of 12 amino acids.

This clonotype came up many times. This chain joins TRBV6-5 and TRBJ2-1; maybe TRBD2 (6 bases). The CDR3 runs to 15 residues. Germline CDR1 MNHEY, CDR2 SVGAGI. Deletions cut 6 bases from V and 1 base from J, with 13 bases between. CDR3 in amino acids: CASSPRGRSYNEQFF. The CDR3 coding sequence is TGTGCCAGCAGCCCCCGGGGGAGATCCTACAATGAGCAGTTCTTC.

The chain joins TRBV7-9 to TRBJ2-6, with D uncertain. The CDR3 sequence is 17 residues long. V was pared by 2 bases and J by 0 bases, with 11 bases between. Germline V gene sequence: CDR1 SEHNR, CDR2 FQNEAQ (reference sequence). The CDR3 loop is CASSLFSGRSGANVLTF. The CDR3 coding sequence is TGTGCCAGCAGCTTATTTTCCGGACGCTCTGGGGCCAACGTCCTGACTTTC.

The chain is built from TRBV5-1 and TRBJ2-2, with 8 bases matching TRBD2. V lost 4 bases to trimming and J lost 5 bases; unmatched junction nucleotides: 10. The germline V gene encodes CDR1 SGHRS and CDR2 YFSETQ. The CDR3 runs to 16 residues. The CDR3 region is CASSLESGRSTGELFF. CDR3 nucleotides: TGCGCCAGCAGCCTCGAGAGCGGGAGAAGTACCGGGGAGCTGTTTTTT.

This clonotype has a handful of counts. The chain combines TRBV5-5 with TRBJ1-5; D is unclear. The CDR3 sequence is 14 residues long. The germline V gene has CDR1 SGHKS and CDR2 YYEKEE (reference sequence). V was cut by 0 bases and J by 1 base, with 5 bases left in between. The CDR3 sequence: CASSLARSNQPQHF. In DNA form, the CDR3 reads TGTGCCAGCAGCTTGGCCCGGAGCAATCAGCCCCAGCATTTT. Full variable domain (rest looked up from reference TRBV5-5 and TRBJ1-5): DAGVTQSPTHLIKTRGQQVTLRCSPISGHKSVSWYQQVLGQGPQFIFQYYEKEERGRGNFPDRFSARQFPNYSSELNVNALLLGDSALYLCASSLARSNQPQHFGDGTRLSIL.